This TCR beta chain was documented in a study of memory CD4+ T cells and cytomegalovirus serostatus. Assay: immunoSEQ multiplex PCR; the TCRdb copy retains only in-frame clones and omits some. The sample yields around 62,000 clones, about 78% seen once. The sort gate was single viable CD3+CD4+CD8-CD45RO+ cells for memory CD4+ T cells. Positive selection with CD4 microbeads enriched total CD4+ T cells. General study results and limits: Each of approximately 61 CMV-associated TCRbeta sequences occurred in one to five individuals.

In regard to this clone: Its matching antigen is unknown.

This CDR3 spans 14 amino acids. Germline-derived CDR1 and CDR2 are SGHRS and YFSETQ. V was pared by 0 bases and J by 0 bases, with 5 bases between. This clonotype was obtained from an adult in good health and CMV-seropositive. This rearrangement joins TRBV5-1 to TRBJ2-3, with no clear D. Sequenced: memory CD4+ T cells from blood. The CDR3 loop is CASSLGSSTDTQYF. The CDR3 DNA is TGCGCCAGCAGCTTGGGTTCTAGCACAGATACGCAGTATTTT.